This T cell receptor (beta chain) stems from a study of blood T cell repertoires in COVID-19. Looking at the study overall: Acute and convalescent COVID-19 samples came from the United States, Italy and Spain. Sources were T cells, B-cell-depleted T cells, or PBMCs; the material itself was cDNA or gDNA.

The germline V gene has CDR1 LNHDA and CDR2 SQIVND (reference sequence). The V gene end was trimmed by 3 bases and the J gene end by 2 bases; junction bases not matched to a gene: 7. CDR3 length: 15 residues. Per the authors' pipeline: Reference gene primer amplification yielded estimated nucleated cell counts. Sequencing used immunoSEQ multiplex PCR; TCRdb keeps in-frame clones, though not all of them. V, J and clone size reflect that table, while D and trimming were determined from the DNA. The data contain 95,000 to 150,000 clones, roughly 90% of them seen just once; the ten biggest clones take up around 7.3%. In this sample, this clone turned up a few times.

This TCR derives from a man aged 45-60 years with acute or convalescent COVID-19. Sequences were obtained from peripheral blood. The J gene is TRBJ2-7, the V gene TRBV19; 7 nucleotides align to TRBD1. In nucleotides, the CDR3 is TGTGCCAGTAGTATGGGCACAGGGGCCCCCTACGAGCAGTACTTC. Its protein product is CASSMGTGAPYEQYF.